This entry features one T cell receptor (beta chain) sequence. The table came from immunoSEQ multiplex PCR; TCRdb's copy has only in-frame clones and leaves some out. There are over 70,000 clones in the sample; 85% to 95% occur only once, and 14% lies in the top ten. The data derive from a study of OX40 agonist ivuxolimab in advanced cancers. Germline loops: CDR1 LNHDA, CDR2 SQIVND (reference sequence). The CDR3 is made up of 12 amino acids. Trimming left V 5 bases short and J 8 bases short, with 10 bases between. Autoimmune disease history or systemic immunosuppression led to patient exclusion. The chain recombines TRBV19 with TRBJ2-1; the D is unclear. This receptor was identified in an adult with an advanced solid tumor such as melanoma, head and neck, liver or kidney cancer. The sequenced sample was CD4+ or CD8+ T cells sorted from blood, obtained in a trial of the OX40 agonist ivuxolimab. DNA of the CDR3: TGTGCCAGTAGTTTTGACATTTATGAGCAGTTCTTC. This translates into CASSFDIYEQFF.